A selection of T cell receptor beta chains follows, all from one sample in a study of blood T cell repertoires in COVID-19. TCRdb's copy holds only in-frame clones and misses some; the assay was immunoSEQ multiplex PCR. The sample holds approximately 150,000 clones, roughly 79% seen once. Sequenced material: peripheral blood. Every receptor here comes from a woman aged 55 to 70 with acute or convalescent COVID-19. CDR3s include the opening cysteine and the closing phenylalanine or tryptophan. A D gene is named only where the DNA matches it firmly. Clone size appears in some rows only: once, few, many, or a class for an expanded clone.

. | TRBD2 | TRBJ2-5 | TRBV5-1 | TGCGCCAGCAGCCCCCTGACTAGCGGGGTCGAGACCCAGTACTTC | CASSPLTSGVETQYF
few | . | TRBJ1-3 | TRBV7-9 | TGTGCCAGCAGCCAAGAGGGATATTTT | CASSQEGYF
. | TRBD2 | TRBJ2-1 | TRBV6-2/TRBV6-3 | TGTGCCAGCAGTTACTGGGTAGCGGGGCCTTCCGAAAATGAGCAGTTCTTC | CASSYWVAGPSENEQFF
. | . | TRBJ2-7 | TRBV27 | TGTGCCAGCAGTTCGGGACACAAGGGTTACGAGCAGTACTTC | CASSSGHKGYEQYF
. | . | TRBJ2-1 | TRBV27 | TGTGCCAGCAGTGATGGTACTAATGAGCAGTTCTTC | CASSDGTNEQFF
. | TRBD1 | TRBJ1-2 | TRBV25-1 | TGTGCCAGCCTGCGGGACAGCCCCTATGGCTACACCTTC | CASLRDSPYGYTF
. | . | TRBJ1-2 | TRBV29-1 | TGCAGCGTTCGCACGTCTTCCCCACGGGGAACCTATGGCTACACCTTC | CSVRTSSPRGTYGYTF
few | . | TRBJ2-5 | TRBV4-2 | TGTGCCAGCAGCCAAGATCCCCAGCGGAACCAAGAGACCCAGTACTTC | CASSQDPQRNQETQYF
. | . | TRBJ2-1 | TRBV19 | TGTGCCAGTAGTATTACCAGGGATAAGCAGTTCTTC | CASSITRDKQFF
. | TRBD2 | TRBJ2-1 | TRBV19 | TGTGCCAGTAGAAGAGCGGGAGATGAGCAGTTCTTC | CASRRAGDEQFF
. | . | TRBJ1-4 | TRBV18 | TGTGCCAGCTCGCCTCGGCAGGCCCAGGGGGAAAAACTGTTTTTT | CASSPRQAQGEKLFF
few | . | TRBJ2-1 | TRBV7-2 | TGTGCCAGCAGCGAACGGGTCCCCAATGAGCAGTTCTTC | CASSERVPNEQFF
. | TRBD1 | TRBJ2-3 | TRBV5-1 | TGCGCCAGCAGCCCCGGACAGGGGATGACAGATACGCAGTATTTT | CASSPGQGMTDTQYF
. | . | TRBJ1-5 | TRBV6-1 | TGTGCCAGCAGTGAAAATGGCTTAATCCAGCCCCAGCATTTT | CASSENGLIQPQHF
. | . | TRBJ2-3 | TRBV7-6 | TGTGCCAGCAGCCGCGGCGTGAAAGACACAGATACGCAGTATTTT | CASSRGVKDTDTQYF
. | TRBD1 | TRBJ1-2 | TRBV7-2 | TGTGCCAGCAGCCAGTGGGACAGGGCCAGAGACTATGGCTACACCTTC | CASSQWDRARDYGYTF
. | . | TRBJ1-2 | TRBV11-2 | TGTGCCAGCAGCCCGGGGGGGTACTATGGCTACACCTTC | CASSPGGYYGYTF
. | TRBD1 | TRBJ2-2 | TRBV7-9 | TGTGCCAGCACTAGAGGGACAGCATCCACCGGGGAGCTGTTTTTT | CASTRGTASTGELFF
. | . | TRBJ2-5 | TRBV19 | TGTGCCAGTAGTATCGGGAGCGGAGAGACCCAGTACTTC | CASSIGSGETQYF
once | TRBD2 | TRBJ2-5 | TRBV27 | TGTACGAGCGGGAGCTTATCTGGGACCCAGTACTTC | CTSGSLSGTQYF